This TCR beta chain was sequenced during a study of PD-1 blockade in mismatch repair-deficient tumors. Study context: Patients had over 10 mismatch repair-deficient cancer types, all previously treated and progressing.

PCR or immunohistochemistry showed mismatch repair deficiency in every enrolled patient. This clone was seen more than once but under ten times. No antigen is known for it. The ends lost 5 bases at V and 8 bases at J; junction bases unmatched: 6. This CDR3 comprises 14 residues. Germline V gene sequence: CDR1 SNHLY, CDR2 FYNNEI. Profiled with immunoSEQ multiplex PCR; TCRdb holds only in-frame clones, not every one. The sample contains roughly 40,000 clones, 80% to 90% of which appear only once. Study-level results: Tumor-resident clones, often absent from pretreatment blood, expanded after pembrolizumab and then contracted.

The sample consisted of peripheral blood, taken roughly 76 weeks after starting pembrolizumab. The rearrangement joins TRBV2 to TRBJ2-4; 10 nucleotides line up with TRBD1. This receptor was obtained from an adult with mismatch repair-deficient cancer. CDR3 nucleotides: TGTGCCAGCAGTCTGGACAGGGGGGCATACATTCAGTACTTC. Translation: CASSLDRGAYIQYF.